This T cell receptor beta chain was identified in a study of T cell clones after liver transplantation. The overall study: Samples came from ITN030ST, which attempted immunosuppression withdrawal within 2 years of liver transplantation. Study-wide results and limits: Rather than being deleted, graft donor-reactive T cells may have moved into the graft. Post-transplant time points were not standardized, so conclusions are preliminary.

Using immunoSEQ multiplex PCR, the repertoire was profiled, and TCRdb retains in-frame clones only, with some absent. The sample carries nearly 55,000 clones, approximately 84% recorded once. CDR3 size: 22 residues. As to this clone: Antigen: not known.

The clonotype originates from a human donor who received a liver transplant. The J gene is TRBJ2-3, the V gene TRBV21-1; the table's D gene call, TRBD2, was not cross checked with the DNA. TRBV21-1 is described as a pseudogene. The material was CD4+ T cells from blood, obtained before liver transplant. The CDR3 DNA is TGTGCCAGCAGGATACCAACCTATGGGAATATCGCGGCGGGAGGGCCGCCAGATACGCAGTATTTT. The encoded protein is CASRIPTYGNIAAGGPPDTQYF.